This T cell receptor (beta chain) was documented in a study of T cells in Graves' hyperthyroidism and ophthalmopathy. Study background: Peripheral blood was obtained at initial diagnosis, preceding any treatment.

What was amplified from RNA transcripts were TCR beta CDR3 regions. RT-PCR in the first round (using the HTBI primer set) targeted the TCR CDR3. TCRdb independently ran MiXCR on the multiplex PCR reads; one entry per CDR3 protein. Here the sample spans hundreds of thousands of distinct CDR3 sequences, approximately 20% being singletons. The CDR3 runs to 15 residues. V dropped 5 bases and J dropped 2; count of bases not matched to a gene: 7. Germline values: CDR1 SGHVS, CDR2 FNYEAQ. Exclusion of patients followed from uncontrolled infection, other autoimmune disease, pregnancy or lactation. The sequenced material came from blood. V is TRBV7-6 and J is TRBJ2-7; 9 positions agree with TRBD2. This TCR was recovered from a man aged 25 to 40 with Graves' ophthalmopathy. Here the CDR3 reads CASSPLAGSAYEQYF. As DNA, the CDR3 is TGTGCCAGCAGCCCTCTAGCGGGGTCAGCCTACGAGCAGTACTTC.